The rows below give T cell receptor beta chains drawn from one sample of a study of T cell repertoires in cytomegalovirus infection. TCRdb passed the reads through MiXCR, listing each CDR3 protein once. The table shows approximately 990,000 distinct CDR3 sequences, with approximately 31% occurring only once. No antigens are known for them. The sample consisted of cultured CD8+ T cells from PBMCs, taken from culture after CMV antigen stimulation. The receptors come from a human donor in good health (CMV status not recorded). Some clones in this sample may be carry-over from other donors' samples. Each CDR3 is given with its conserved first and last residue. The D gene is left open where the match is weak. The size of a clone is reported for some rows only, either as once, few or many, or as a class for expanded clones.

TRBV4-3	TRBJ2-2	TRBD1	-	CASSQKTGRTNTGELFF	TGCGCCAGCAGCCAAAAGACAGGGCGCACGAACACCGGGGAGCTGTTTTTT
TRBV24-1	TRBJ1-2	-	-	CATSSGTFYGYTF	TGTGCCACCAGTTCCGGGACATTCTATGGCTACACCTTC
TRBV19	TRBJ2-7	-	-	CASSLRQGGNEQYF	TGTGCCAGTAGTCTCCGACAGGGAGGGAACGAGCAGTACTTC
TRBV7-9	TRBJ1-1	-	few	CASSSPEKGVYRDTEAFF	TGTGCCAGCAGCTCTCCGGAAAAGGGGGTGTATCGAGACACTGAAGCTTTCTTT
TRBV20-1	TRBJ2-5	TRBD2	-	CSARRTSGGRETQYF	TGCAGTGCTAGAAGGACTAGCGGGGGGAGAGAGACCCAGTACTTC
TRBV6-1	TRBJ1-1	-	few	CASSEARAGGTEAFF	TGTGCCAGCAGTGAAGCGAGGGCGGGGGGCACTGAAGCTTTCTTT
TRBV18	TRBJ1-2	TRBD1	few	CASSPSTQGAQGYTF	TGTGCCAGCTCACCATCGACCCAGGGGGCGCAAGGCTACACCTTC
TRBV7-2	TRBJ1-1	TRBD1	few	CASTTGVYTEAFF	TGTGCCAGCACCACAGGGGTTTACACTGAAGCTTTCTTT
TRBV3-1	TRBJ2-7	TRBD1	-	CASSQDHRRQGNSEQYF	TGTGCCAGCAGCCAAGATCATAGGAGACAGGGGAATAGCGAGCAGTACTTC
TRBV19	TRBJ2-3	TRBD2	once	CASSTSGSDTQYF	TGTGCCAGCAGCACTAGCGGGTCGGATACGCAGTATTTT
TRBV7-8	TRBJ2-3	TRBD2	-	CASRPPTSGGLADTQYF	TGTGCCAGCAGGCCTCCGACTAGCGGGGGGTTGGCAGATACGCAGTATTTT
TRBV19	TRBJ2-1	TRBD2	few	CAISESGGYNEQFF	TGTGCCATTTCAGAAAGCGGGGGATACAATGAGCAGTTCTTC
TRBV7-6	TRBJ2-3	TRBD2	-	CASSSWTGKGSGGPTSTDTQYF	TGTGCCAGCAGCTCGTGGACAGGAAAGGGTAGCGGGGGGCCCACTAGCACAGATACGCAGTATTTT
TRBV13	TRBJ1-4	-	few	CASSPSGPTEKLFF	TGTGCCAGCAGCCCCTCGGGGCCGACTGAAAAACTGTTTTTT
TRBV20-1	TRBJ2-1	TRBD2	-	CSADEYSGDSHNEQFF	TGCAGTGCTGATGAGTATAGCGGGGATTCCCACAATGAGCAGTTCTTC
TRBV27	TRBJ2-3	TRBD1	-	CASSFIRTGYSPDTQYF	TGTGCCAGCAGTTTCATCAGGACAGGGTATAGCCCAGATACGCAGTATTTT
TRBV10-3	TRBJ2-7	TRBD2	-	CAISDLAGGPTYEQYF	TGTGCCATCAGTGACCTAGCGGGGGGGCCTACGTACGAGCAGTACTTC